The present T cell receptor beta chain was sequenced within a study of T cells in Graves' hyperthyroidism and ophthalmopathy. Patients having uncontrolled infection, another autoimmune disease, pregnancy or lactation were not included. Diagnoses were made from clinical symptoms, serum measures (thyroxine and TRAb), thyroid ultrasound and orbital computed tomography. Source material for PBMCs was less than 12 ml fresh peripheral blood. Amplified TCR beta CDR3 regions derived from RNA transcripts. Primed by the HTBI set, a first-round RT-PCR was run on the TCR CDR3. One entry per CDR3 protein, called by TCRdb with MiXCR from the multiplex PCR reads. Among about 610,000 distinct CDR3 sequences listed, 14% to 15% were seen once. Trimming took 4 bases from V and 2 from J, leaving 12 bases between them. Germline V gives CDR1 MNHEY, CDR2 SMNVEV (reference sequence). The CDR3 length is 15 residues.

This TCR was sampled from a woman aged 40 to 50 with Graves' ophthalmopathy. The sample comprised blood. J is TRBJ1-3 and V is TRBV27; perhaps TRBD1 as D (6 bases). CDR3 protein: CASSSTGNPGNTIYF. CDR3 nucleotides: TGTGCCAGCAGTTCCACAGGGAACCCTGGAAACACCATATATTTT.